Listed below are T cell receptor beta chains from one sample, sequenced in a study of technical replicates of blood from a handful of donors. The method was immunoSEQ multiplex PCR; TCRdb's version includes in-frame clones alone and lacks a portion of them. The sample includes around 53,000 clones, about 90% seen only once; the top ten take under 5%. Sequenced: PBMCs. The receptors come from a human donor in good health. Some clones in this sample may be carry-over from other donors' samples. The CDR3 runs from the conserved cysteine through the conserved F or W. Each record gives: clone size, J gene, D gene, V gene, CDR3 protein, CDR3 DNA. The D gene is left open where the match is weak. Expanded clones are given a class, and other clones once, few, many or no size at all.

>once|TRBJ2-7|NA|TRBV7-6
CASSLGGQSVEQYF
TGTGCCAGCAGCTTAGGGGGGCAGTCGGTCGAGCAGTACTTC
>NA|TRBJ2-1|TRBD2|TRBV27
CASSLSGLAGNNEQFF
TGTGCCAGCAGTTTATCGGGACTAGCGGGTAACAATGAGCAGTTCTTC
>once|TRBJ2-1|NA|TRBV7-9
CASSLSQVHEQFF
TGTGCCAGCAGCTTGTCGCAGGTCCATGAGCAGTTCTTC
>NA|TRBJ1-5|TRBD1|TRBV19
CASRGQGNQPQHF
TGTGCCAGTAGGGGACAGGGAAATCAGCCCCAGCATTTT
>NA|TRBJ2-3|NA|TRBV25-1
CASLGGAITDTQYF
TGTGCCAGCCTTGGGGGGGCGATCACAGATACGCAGTATTTT
>NA|TRBJ2-6|TRBD1|TRBV6-6
CASSKGQGVGANVLTF
TGTGCCAGCAGTAAAGGACAGGGTGTCGGGGCCAACGTCCTGACTTTC
>NA|TRBJ2-7|NA|TRBV2
CASSVGYEQYF
TGTGCCAGCAGTGTCGGCTACGAGCAGTACTTC
>NA|TRBJ2-5|TRBD2|TRBV5-1
CASRPPGLATETQYF
TGCGCCAGCAGGCCACCGGGACTAGCTACGGAGACCCAGTACTTC
>NA|TRBJ1-1|NA|TRBV6-6
CASSLGENTEAFF
TGTGCCAGCAGTCTGGGAGAGAACACTGAAGCTTTCTTT
>NA|TRBJ1-5|TRBD1|TRBV7-9
CASSLTTGAVQPQHF
TGTGCCAGCAGCTTAACCACAGGGGCGGTCCAGCCCCAGCATTTT
>NA|TRBJ1-2|NA|TRBV7-2
CASLPGDSFNYGYTF
TGTGCCAGCCTGCCGGGGGACTCTTTTAACTATGGCTACACCTTC
>NA|TRBJ1-1|TRBD1|TRBV5-1
CASSRIPQGADTEAFF
TGCGCCAGCAGCCGTATACCACAGGGGGCTGACACTGAAGCTTTCTTT
>NA|TRBJ1-1|NA|TRBV9
CASSVGVENTEAFF
TGTGCCAGCAGCGTAGGCGTCGAAAACACTGAAGCTTTCTTT
>NA|TRBJ2-5|TRBD1|TRBV7-3
CASSPGTVQETQYF
TGTGCCAGCAGTCCCGGGACAGTACAAGAGACCCAGTACTTC
>NA|TRBJ2-1|NA|TRBV7-9
CASSAETGRTDEQFF
TGTGCCAGCAGCGCCGAGACAGGCCGCACGGATGAGCAGTTCTTC
>NA|TRBJ2-7|NA|TRBV6-4
CATSLRVPYEQYF
TGTGCAACTTCCCTCCGGGTACCCTACGAGCAGTACTTC
>NA|TRBJ1-5|NA|TRBV28
CASSLTDSSNQPQHF
TGTGCCAGCAGTTTAACCGACAGTAGCAATCAGCCCCAGCATTTT